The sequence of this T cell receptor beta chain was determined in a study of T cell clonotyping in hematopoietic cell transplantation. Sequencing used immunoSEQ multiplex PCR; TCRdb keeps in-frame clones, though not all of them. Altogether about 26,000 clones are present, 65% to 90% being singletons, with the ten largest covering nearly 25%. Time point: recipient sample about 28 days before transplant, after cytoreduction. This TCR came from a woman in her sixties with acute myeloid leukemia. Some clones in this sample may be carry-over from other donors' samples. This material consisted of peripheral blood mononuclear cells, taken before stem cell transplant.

Here the CDR3 reads CASRLATGSGANVLTF. CDR3 in DNA: TGTGCCAGCAGACTCGCTACAGGGTCTGGGGCCAACGTCCTGACTTTC. The chain recombines TRBV7-2 with TRBJ2-6; D possibly corresponds to TRBD1 (6 bases). Trimming took off 6 bases at V and 1 base at J, with 13 bases between the two ends. Germline V lookup: CDR1 SGHTA, CDR2 FQGNSA. The CDR3 is 16 residues long.